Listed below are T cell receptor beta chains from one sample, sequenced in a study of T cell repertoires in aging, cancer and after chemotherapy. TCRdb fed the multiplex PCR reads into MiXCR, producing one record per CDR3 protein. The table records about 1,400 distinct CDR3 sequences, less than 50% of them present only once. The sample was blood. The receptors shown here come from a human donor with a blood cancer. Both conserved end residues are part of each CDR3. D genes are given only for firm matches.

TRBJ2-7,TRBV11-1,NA,CASSLDGTGAEQYF
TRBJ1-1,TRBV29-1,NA,CSADQNRGSEGAFF
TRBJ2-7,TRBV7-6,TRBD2,CASSPLAGGSNEQYF
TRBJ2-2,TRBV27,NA,CASSPMNWGGGELFF
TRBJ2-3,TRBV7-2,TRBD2,CASSTGLAGVDRTDTQYF
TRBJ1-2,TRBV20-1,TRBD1,CSARRPGQRLSYTF
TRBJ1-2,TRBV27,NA,CASSLGGGLGYTF
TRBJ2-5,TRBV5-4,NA,CASSFQETQYF
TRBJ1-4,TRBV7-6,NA,CASSPDGATNEKLFF
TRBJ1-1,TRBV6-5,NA,CASSRKSGAEAFF
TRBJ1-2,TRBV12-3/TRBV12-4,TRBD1,CASSPRDRGTYGYTF
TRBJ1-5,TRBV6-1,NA,CASSENHRQPQHF
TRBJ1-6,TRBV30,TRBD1,CAWSGGQGLPPLHF
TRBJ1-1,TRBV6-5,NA,CASSYSPTANTEAFF
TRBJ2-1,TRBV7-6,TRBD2,CASARLAGYNEQFF
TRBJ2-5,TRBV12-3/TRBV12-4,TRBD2,CASSYGVAGGHETQYF
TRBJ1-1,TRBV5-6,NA,CASSLLVANTEAFF
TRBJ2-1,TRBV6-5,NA,CASSPQATYNEQFF
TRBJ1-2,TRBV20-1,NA,CSASMAPGYGYTF
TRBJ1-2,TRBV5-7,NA,CASRDGYYGYTF
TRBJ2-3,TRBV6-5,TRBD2,CASSEMPSGDTQYF
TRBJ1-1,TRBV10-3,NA,CAITPTAPNTEAFF
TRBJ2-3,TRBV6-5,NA,CASRRISGTDTQYF
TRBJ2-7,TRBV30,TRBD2,CAWSVRPGGDEQYF
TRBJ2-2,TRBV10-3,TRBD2,CAISERLAGGAGELFF
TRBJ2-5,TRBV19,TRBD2,CASSTTAGGPRETQYF
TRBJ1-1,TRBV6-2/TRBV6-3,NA,CASSYGQNTEAFF
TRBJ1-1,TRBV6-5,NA,CASSSSLGARSTEAFF
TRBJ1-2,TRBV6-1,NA,CASSEGEPTYGYTF